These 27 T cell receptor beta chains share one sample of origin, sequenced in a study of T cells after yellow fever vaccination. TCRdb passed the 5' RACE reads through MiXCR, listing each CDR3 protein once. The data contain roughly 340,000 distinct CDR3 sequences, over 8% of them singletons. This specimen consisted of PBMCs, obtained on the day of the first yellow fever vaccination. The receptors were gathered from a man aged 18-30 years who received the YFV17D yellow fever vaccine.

The CDR3 loop is CASSANREQPQHF. The DNA of the CDR3 is TGTGCCAGCAGCGCAAATCGGGAGCAGCCCCAGCATTTT. The chain carries TRBV7-2 and TRBJ1-5; D gene uncertain. The CDR3 consists of 13 residues. V was clipped by 5 bases and J by 7 bases, with 12 bases between them. Germline V gene data show CDR1 as SGHTA and CDR2 as FQGNSA.

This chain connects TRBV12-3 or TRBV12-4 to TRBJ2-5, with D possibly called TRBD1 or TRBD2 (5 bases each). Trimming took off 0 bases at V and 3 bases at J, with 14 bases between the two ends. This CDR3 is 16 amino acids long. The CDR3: CASSLAARDAKETQYF. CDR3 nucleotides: TGTGCCAGCAGTTTAGCGGCCCGGGACGCTAAAGAGACCCAGTACTTC.

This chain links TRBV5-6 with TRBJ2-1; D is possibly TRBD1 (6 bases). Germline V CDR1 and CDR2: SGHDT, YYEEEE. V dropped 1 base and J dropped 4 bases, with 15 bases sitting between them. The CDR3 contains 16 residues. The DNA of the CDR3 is TGTGCCAGCAGCTTGAGCTCGACAGGCCCTTACAATGAGCAGTTCTTC. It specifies CASSLSSTGPYNEQFF.

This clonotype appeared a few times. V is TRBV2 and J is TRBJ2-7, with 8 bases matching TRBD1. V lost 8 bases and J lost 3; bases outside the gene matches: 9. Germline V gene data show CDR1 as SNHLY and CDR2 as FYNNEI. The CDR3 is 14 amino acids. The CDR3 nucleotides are TGTGCCAGCGCCGGGACAGGCGATTACTACGAGCAGTACTTC. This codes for CASAGTGDYYEQYF.

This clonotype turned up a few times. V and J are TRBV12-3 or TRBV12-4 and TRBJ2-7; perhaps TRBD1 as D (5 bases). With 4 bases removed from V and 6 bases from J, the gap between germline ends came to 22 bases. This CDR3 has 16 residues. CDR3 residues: CASSSGSGAMGSEQYF. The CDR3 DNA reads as TGTGCCAGCAGTTCCGGTAGTGGGGCTATGGGCTCCGAGCAGTACTTC.

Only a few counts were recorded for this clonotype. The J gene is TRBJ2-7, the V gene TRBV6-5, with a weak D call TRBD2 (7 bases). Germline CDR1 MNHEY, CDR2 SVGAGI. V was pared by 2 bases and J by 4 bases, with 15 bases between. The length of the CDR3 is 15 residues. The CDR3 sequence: CASSYVGGPQYEQYF. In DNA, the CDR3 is TGTGCCAGCAGTTACGTCGGGGGGCCACAGTACGAGCAGTACTTC.

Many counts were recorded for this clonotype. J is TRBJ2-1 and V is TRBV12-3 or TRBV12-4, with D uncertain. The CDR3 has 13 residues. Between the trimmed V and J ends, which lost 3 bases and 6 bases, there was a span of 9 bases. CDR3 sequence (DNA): TGTGCCAGCAGTTTCCCCTCGGGCAATGAGCAGTTCTTC. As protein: CASSFPSGNEQFF.

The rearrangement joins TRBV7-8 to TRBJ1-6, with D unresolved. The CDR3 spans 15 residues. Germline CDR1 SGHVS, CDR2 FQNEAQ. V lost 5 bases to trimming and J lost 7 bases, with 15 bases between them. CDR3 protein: CASSPSRLPNSPLHF. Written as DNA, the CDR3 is TGTGCCAGCAGCCCCTCTAGGCTCCCCAATTCACCCCTCCACTTT.

The DNA of the CDR3 is TGTGCCAGCAGGTCCACCCGTGCTCCTCGCCCTTCTAACTATGGCTACACCTTC. Residues: CASRSTRAPRPSNYGYTF. V is TRBV11-2 and J is TRBJ1-2, with no clear D. Germline CDR1 reads SGHAT; CDR2 reads FQNNGV. The length of the CDR3 is 18 residues. Between the trimmed V and J ends, which lost 6 bases and 0 bases, there was a span of 23 bases.

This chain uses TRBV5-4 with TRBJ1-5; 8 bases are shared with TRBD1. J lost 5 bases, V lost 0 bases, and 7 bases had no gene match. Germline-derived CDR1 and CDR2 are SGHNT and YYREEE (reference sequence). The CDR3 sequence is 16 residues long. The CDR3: CASSLDGRGPDQPQHF. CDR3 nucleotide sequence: TGTGCCAGCAGCTTGGACGGCAGGGGGCCCGATCAGCCCCAGCATTTT.

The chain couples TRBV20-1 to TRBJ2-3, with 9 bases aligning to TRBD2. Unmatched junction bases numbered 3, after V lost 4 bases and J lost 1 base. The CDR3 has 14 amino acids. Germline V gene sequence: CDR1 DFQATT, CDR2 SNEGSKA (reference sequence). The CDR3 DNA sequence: TGCAGTGCTATAGCGGGGGCCGGCACAGATACGCAGTATTTT. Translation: CSAIAGAGTDTQYF.

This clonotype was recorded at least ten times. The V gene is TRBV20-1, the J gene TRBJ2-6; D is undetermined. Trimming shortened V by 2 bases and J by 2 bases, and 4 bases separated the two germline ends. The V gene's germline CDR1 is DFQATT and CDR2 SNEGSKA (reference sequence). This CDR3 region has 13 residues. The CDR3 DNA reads TGCAGTGCTAGACCTCCTGGGGCCAACGTCCTGACTTTC. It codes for CSARPPGANVLTF.

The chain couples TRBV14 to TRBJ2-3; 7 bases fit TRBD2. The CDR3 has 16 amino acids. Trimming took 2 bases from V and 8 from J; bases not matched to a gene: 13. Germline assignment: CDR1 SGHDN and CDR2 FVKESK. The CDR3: CASSQISGRNPTTQYF. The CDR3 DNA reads TGTGCCAGCAGCCAAATTAGCGGGCGCAACCCCACTACGCAGTATTTT.

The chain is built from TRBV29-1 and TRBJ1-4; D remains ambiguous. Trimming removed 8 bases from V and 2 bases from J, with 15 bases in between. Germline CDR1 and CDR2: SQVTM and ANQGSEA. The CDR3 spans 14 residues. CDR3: CSSYRKATNEKLFF. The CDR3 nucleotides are TGCAGCTCTTACCGGAAGGCGACTAATGAAAAACTGTTTTTT.

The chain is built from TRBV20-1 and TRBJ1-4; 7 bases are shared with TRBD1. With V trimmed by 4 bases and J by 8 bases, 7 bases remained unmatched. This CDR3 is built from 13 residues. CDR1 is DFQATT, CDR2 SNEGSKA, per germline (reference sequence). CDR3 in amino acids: CSAMRGQGEKLFF. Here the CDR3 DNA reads TGCAGTGCTATGAGGGGGCAGGGAGAAAAACTGTTTTTT.

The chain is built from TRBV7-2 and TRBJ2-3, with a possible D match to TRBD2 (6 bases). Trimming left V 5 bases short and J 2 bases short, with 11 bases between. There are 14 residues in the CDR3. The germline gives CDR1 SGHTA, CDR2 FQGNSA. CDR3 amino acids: CASSPGGYTDTQYF. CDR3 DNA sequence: TGTGCCAGCAGCCCAGGAGGGTACACAGATACGCAGTATTTT.

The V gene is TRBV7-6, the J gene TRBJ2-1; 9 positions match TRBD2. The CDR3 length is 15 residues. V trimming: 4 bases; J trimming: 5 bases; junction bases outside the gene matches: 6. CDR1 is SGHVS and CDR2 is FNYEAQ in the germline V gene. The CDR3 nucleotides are TGTGCCAGCAGCTACCCAGCGGGGGGTCACAATGAGCAGTTCTTC. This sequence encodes CASSYPAGGHNEQFF.

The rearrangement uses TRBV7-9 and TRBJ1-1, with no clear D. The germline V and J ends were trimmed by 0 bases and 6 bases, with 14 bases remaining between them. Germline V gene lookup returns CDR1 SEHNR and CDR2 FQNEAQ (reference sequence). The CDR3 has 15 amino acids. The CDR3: CASSLAPGFGAEAFF. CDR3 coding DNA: TGTGCCAGCAGCTTAGCGCCTGGGTTTGGCGCTGAAGCTTTCTTT.

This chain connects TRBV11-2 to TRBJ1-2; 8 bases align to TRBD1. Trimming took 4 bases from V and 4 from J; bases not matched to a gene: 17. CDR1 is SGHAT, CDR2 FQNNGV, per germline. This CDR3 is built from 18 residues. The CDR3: CASSSQLGGTGASYGYTF. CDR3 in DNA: TGTGCCAGCAGCTCCCAATTGGGCGGGACAGGAGCCTCCTATGGCTACACCTTC.

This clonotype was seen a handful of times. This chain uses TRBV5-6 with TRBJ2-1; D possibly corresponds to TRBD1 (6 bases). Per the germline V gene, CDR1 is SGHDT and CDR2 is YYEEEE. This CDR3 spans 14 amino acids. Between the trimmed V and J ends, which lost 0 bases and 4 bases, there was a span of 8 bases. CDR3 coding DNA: TGTGCCAGCAGCTTGGGGACAGTATACAATGAGCAGTTCTTC. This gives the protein CASSLGTVYNEQFF.

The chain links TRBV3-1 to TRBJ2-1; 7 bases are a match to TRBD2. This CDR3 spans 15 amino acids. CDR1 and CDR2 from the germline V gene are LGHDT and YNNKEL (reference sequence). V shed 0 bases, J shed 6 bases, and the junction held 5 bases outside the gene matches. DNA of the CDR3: TGTGCCAGCAGCCAAGAAATAACGGGGGGCAATGAGCAGTTCTTC. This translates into CASSQEITGGNEQFF.

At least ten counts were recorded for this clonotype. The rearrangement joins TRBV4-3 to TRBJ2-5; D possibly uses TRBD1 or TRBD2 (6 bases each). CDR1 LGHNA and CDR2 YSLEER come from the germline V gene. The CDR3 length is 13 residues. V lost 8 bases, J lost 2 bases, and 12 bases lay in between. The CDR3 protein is CASSVGGQETQYF. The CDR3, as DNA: TGCGCCAGCTCAGTAGGGGGGCAAGAGACCCAGTACTTC.

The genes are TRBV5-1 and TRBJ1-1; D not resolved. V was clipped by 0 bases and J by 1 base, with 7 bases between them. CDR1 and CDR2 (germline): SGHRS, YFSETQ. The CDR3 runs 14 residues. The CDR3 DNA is TGCGCCAGCAGCTTGGAAACCGCGAACACTGAAGCTTTCTTT. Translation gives CASSLETANTEAFF.

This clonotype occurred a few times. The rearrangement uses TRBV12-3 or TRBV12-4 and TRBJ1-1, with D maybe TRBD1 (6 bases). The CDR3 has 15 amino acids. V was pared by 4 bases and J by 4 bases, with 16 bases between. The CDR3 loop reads CASSSTKQGGTEAFF. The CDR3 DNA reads TGTGCCAGCAGTTCTACTAAACAGGGAGGCACTGAAGCTTTCTTT.

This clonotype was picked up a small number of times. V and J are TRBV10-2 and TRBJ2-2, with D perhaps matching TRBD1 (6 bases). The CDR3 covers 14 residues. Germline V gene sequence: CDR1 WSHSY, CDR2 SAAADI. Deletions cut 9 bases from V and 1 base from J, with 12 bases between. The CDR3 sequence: CASRGGQNTGELFF. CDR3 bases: TGCGCCAGTCGAGGGGGACAGAACACCGGGGAGCTGTTTTTT.

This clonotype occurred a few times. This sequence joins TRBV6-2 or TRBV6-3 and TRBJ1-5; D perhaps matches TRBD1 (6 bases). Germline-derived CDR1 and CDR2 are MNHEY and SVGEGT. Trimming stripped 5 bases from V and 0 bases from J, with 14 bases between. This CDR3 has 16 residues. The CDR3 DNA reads TGTGCCAGCAGTAAGGGACACTCTTATAGCAATCAGCCCCAGCATTTT. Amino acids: CASSKGHSYSNQPQHF.

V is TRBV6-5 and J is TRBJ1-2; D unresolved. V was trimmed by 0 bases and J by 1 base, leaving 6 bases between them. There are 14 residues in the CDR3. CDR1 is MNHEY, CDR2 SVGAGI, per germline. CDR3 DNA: TGTGCCAGCAGTTACTCCAGACTTAACTATGGCTACACCTTC. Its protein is CASSYSRLNYGYTF.